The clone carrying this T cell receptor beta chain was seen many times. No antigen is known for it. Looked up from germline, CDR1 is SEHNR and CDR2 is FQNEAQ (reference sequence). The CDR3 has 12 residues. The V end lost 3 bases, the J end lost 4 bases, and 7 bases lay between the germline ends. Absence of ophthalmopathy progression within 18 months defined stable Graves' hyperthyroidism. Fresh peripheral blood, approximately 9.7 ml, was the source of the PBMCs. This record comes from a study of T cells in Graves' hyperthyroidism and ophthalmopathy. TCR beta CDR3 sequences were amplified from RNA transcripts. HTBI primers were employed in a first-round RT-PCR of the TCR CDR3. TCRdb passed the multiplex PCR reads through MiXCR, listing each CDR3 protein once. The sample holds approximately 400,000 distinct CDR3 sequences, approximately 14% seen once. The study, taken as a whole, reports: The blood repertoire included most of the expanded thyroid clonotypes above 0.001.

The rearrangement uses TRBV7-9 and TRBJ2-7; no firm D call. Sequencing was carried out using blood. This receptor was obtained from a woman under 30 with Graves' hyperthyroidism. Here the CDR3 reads CASSFDGYEQYF. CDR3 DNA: TGTGCCAGCAGCTTTGACGGTTACGAGCAGTACTTC.